These T cell receptor beta chains were read from a single sample in a study of identifying expanded T cells in peripheral blood. Some clones are missing from TCRdb's copy, which holds only in-frame ones; the method was immunoSEQ multiplex PCR. Of more than 70,000 clones listed, approximately 83% are singletons. Sequencing used blood. These receptors were collected from a person aged 18-70 years in good health. The CDR3 runs from the conserved cysteine through the conserved F or W. Each record gives: V gene, D gene, clone size, J gene, CDR3 protein, CDR3 DNA. A D gene is named only where the DNA matches it firmly. Clone size is not always given. Where it is, it says once, few, many or a class for expanded clones.

>TRBV30|.|once|TRBJ1-2
CAWSVNRILSLYGYTF
TGTGCCTGGAGTGTAAACAGAATATTGTCGTTGTATGGCTACACCTTC
>TRBV4-1|TRBD2|.|TRBJ2-7
CASSQVAGVPAYEQYF
TGCGCCAGCAGCCAAGTCGCGGGGGTCCCCGCCTACGAGCAGTACTTC
>TRBV7-3|.|.|TRBJ1-2
CASSLVGVGGYTF
TGTGCCAGCAGCTTAGTAGGAGTGGGGGGCTACACCTTC
>TRBV14|TRBD1|.|TRBJ2-4
CASSQRTGWAIQYF
TGTGCCAGCAGCCAAAGGACAGGGTGGGCCATTCAGTACTTC
>TRBV30|.|.|TRBJ2-3
CAWSSRVPPDTQYF
TGTGCCTGGAGTTCAAGGGTCCCCCCAGATACGCAGTATTTT
>TRBV12-2|.|few|TRBJ1-5
CASRSTGIGKGYSNQPQHF
TGTGCAAGTCGCTCCACCGGGATCGGAAAGGGGTACAGCAATCAGCCCCAGCATTTT
>TRBV5-6|.|.|TRBJ2-1
CASRGVDIFSYNEQFF
TGTGCCAGCAGAGGCGTCGACATCTTCTCCTACAATGAGCAGTTCTTC
>TRBV7-2|TRBD1|.|TRBJ1-5
CASSRDSYQPQHF
TGTGCCAGTAGCCGGGACAGCTATCAGCCCCAGCATTTT
>TRBV29-1|.|.|TRBJ2-3
CSAGRPGGTDTQYF
TGCAGCGCCGGAAGACCGGGGGGCACAGATACGCAGTATTTT
>TRBV28|.|.|TRBJ2-5
CASSSWVDGETQYF
TGTGCCAGCAGTTCTTGGGTCGACGGAGAGACCCAGTACTTC
>TRBV28|.|.|TRBJ1-1
CASSGTGHRMNTEAFF
TGTGCCAGCAGTGGTACAGGGCACCGAATGAACACTGAAGCTTTCTTT
>TRBV5-5|.|.|TRBJ1-1
CASSSQWPGVAFF
TGTGCCAGCAGCTCCCAGTGGCCAGGGGTGGCTTTCTTT
>TRBV15|TRBD1|.|TRBJ1-5
CATSGQDRAGNQPQHF
TGTGCCACCAGCGGCCAGGACAGGGCAGGCAATCAGCCCCAGCATTTT
>TRBV7-8|.|.|TRBJ2-3
CASSQPSRGSTDTQYF
TGTGCCAGCAGCCAACCAAGCCGGGGCAGCACAGATACGCAGTATTTT
>TRBV4-1|.|.|TRBJ2-3
CASSQSRGSDTQYF
TGCGCCAGCAGCCAATCGCGCGGGTCAGATACGCAGTATTTT
>TRBV15|.|.|TRBJ1-5
CATSRRTPNQPQHF
TGTGCCACCAGCAGAAGGACACCGAATCAGCCCCAGCATTTT
>TRBV29-1|.|.|TRBJ1-1
CSVEEVRGKTEAFF
TGCAGCGTTGAAGAAGTCAGGGGAAAGACTGAAGCTTTCTTT
>TRBV7-2|TRBD1|.|TRBJ1-2
CASSHTGQGYGYTF
TGTGCCAGCAGCCATACCGGACAGGGCTATGGCTACACCTTC
>TRBV27|.|.|TRBJ1-2
CASSPGVGYTF
TGTGCCAGCAGCCCAGGGGTGGGCTACACCTTC
>TRBV7-9|.|.|TRBJ1-5
CASSLAVGVEQPQHF
TGTGCCAGCAGCTTAGCGGTCGGGGTTGAACAGCCCCAGCATTTT
>TRBV5-1|.|.|TRBJ1-1
CASSFDLRGGSEAFF
TGCGCCAGCAGCTTCGACCTCAGGGGAGGGAGTGAAGCTTTCTTT
>TRBV5-1|.|.|TRBJ1-6
CASSLDSNNSPLHF
TGCGCCAGCAGCTTAGACAGCAATAATTCACCCCTCCACTTT
>TRBV27|.|.|TRBJ1-6
CASSLEGFGANSPLHF
TGTGCCAGCAGTTTAGAGGGATTCGGGGCCAATTCACCCCTCCACTTT
>TRBV5-1|.|.|TRBJ2-1
CASSFTGNNNEQFF
TGCGCCAGCAGCTTCACAGGTAACAACAATGAGCAGTTCTTC
>TRBV12-5|.|few|TRBJ2-7
CASGLGSYLFTYEQYF
TGTGCTAGTGGTTTGGGCTCTTACCTCTTTACCTACGAGCAGTACTTC
>TRBV6-5|.|.|TRBJ2-7
CASRPGTPYEQYF
TGTGCCAGCAGACCCGGGACACCGTACGAGCAGTACTTC
>TRBV15|TRBD2|once|TRBJ2-1
CATSSPLGGKPSSYNEQFF
TGTGCCACCAGCAGCCCCCTCGGGGGGAAGCCAAGCTCCTACAATGAGCAGTTCTTC
>TRBV7-9|.|.|TRBJ1-2
CASSLATGTDLNYGYTF
TGTGCCAGCAGCTTAGCGACCGGGACGGACCTTAACTATGGCTACACCTTC
>TRBV19|.|few|TRBJ1-6
CASNWYDRVNSPLHF
TGTGCCAGTAACTGGTATGACAGAGTTAATTCACCCCTCCACTTT
>TRBV30|TRBD1|.|TRBJ1-4
CAWSVQGGEKLFF
TGTGCCTGGAGTGTGCAGGGGGGTGAAAAACTGTTTTTT
>TRBV14|.|many|TRBJ1-6
CASSPFVNSPLHF
TGTGCCAGCAGCCCCTTCGTAAATTCACCCCTCCACTTT
>TRBV14|.|.|TRBJ2-5
CASSQDDRETQYF
TGTGCCAGCAGCCAAGATGACCGAGAGACCCAGTACTTC
>TRBV7-6|.|.|TRBJ1-3
CASSLAGVQSRAGNTIYF
TGTGCCAGCAGCTTAGCGGGAGTCCAGAGTCGGGCTGGAAACACCATATATTTT
>TRBV7-9|.|.|TRBJ1-5
CASSYDSHNQPQHF
TGTGCCAGCAGCTACGACAGTCACAATCAGCCCCAGCATTTT
>TRBV7-9|.|.|TRBJ2-5
CASSPGAGSQETQYF
TGTGCCAGCAGCCCTGGGGCGGGGAGCCAAGAGACCCAGTACTTC
>TRBV29-1|.|.|TRBJ1-2
CSAAGRVNGYGYTF
TGCAGCGCCGCGGGCAGGGTTAACGGCTATGGCTACACCTTC
>TRBV30|.|.|TRBJ1-6
CAWSVAGGNSPLHF
TGTGCCTGGAGTGTGGCGGGGGGGAATTCACCCCTCCACTTT
>TRBV6-1|TRBD1|.|TRBJ1-1
CASRRGQVENTEAFF
TGTGCCAGCAGAAGGGGACAGGTAGAGAACACTGAAGCTTTCTTT
>TRBV6-1|.|once|TRBJ1-1
CASSERATRFGDEAFF
TGTGCCAGCAGTGAAAGGGCCACTAGGTTTGGGGATGAAGCTTTCTTT
>TRBV5-1|.|.|TRBJ2-1
CASSLGSRNEQFF
TGCGCCAGCAGCTTGGGGAGTAGGAATGAGCAGTTCTTC
>TRBV5-1|TRBD1|.|TRBJ1-2
CASSLEAPDRILTNYGYTF
TGCGCCAGCAGCTTGGAGGCCCCGGACAGGATACTAACTAACTATGGCTACACCTTC
>TRBV7-8|TRBD2|once|TRBJ2-2
CASTKGGAGDTGELFF
TGTGCCAGCACCAAGGGGGGAGCGGGGGACACCGGGGAGCTGTTTTTT
>TRBV18|.|.|TRBJ2-5
CASSSTKGLTETQYF
TGTGCCAGCTCATCGACGAAAGGGTTGACGGAGACCCAGTACTTC
>TRBV27|TRBD1|.|TRBJ1-1
CASRGQASINTEAFF
TGTGCCAGCAGGGGACAGGCATCGATTAACACTGAAGCTTTCTTT
>TRBV2|.|few|TRBJ1-6
CASSGQPNSPLHF
TGTGCCAGCAGCGGACAGCCTAATTCACCCCTCCACTTT
>TRBV2|.|.|TRBJ1-1
CASSPGLLPSGMNTEAFF
TGTGCCAGCAGCCCGGGACTCCTGCCATCGGGCATGAACACTGAAGCTTTCTTT
>TRBV27|.|.|TRBJ1-4
CASSYKGDSGEKLFF
TGTGCCAGCAGTTATAAGGGGGACTCTGGCGAAAAACTGTTTTTT
>TRBV27|TRBD1|.|TRBJ2-3
CASSPRGQRTDTQYF
TGTGCCAGCAGCCCCAGGGGACAGCGCACAGATACGCAGTATTTT
>TRBV19|.|.|TRBJ1-6
CASNWGAYNSPLHF
TGTGCCAGTAACTGGGGGGCGTATAATTCACCCCTCCACTTT
>TRBV6-5|.|once|TRBJ1-1
CASSPRRRNTEAFF
TGTGCCAGCAGTCCCCGACGGCGGAACACTGAAGCTTTCTTT
>TRBV7-2|.|.|TRBJ2-1
CASSLFSRGNEQFF
TGTGCCAGCAGCTTATTTTCCAGGGGCAATGAGCAGTTCTTC
>TRBV6-6|.|few|TRBJ2-1
CASMRGGNYNEQFF
TGTGCCAGCATGAGAGGGGGTAACTACAATGAGCAGTTCTTC
>TRBV5-1|TRBD1|.|TRBJ2-7
CASSLMGQGTMQYF
TGCGCCAGCAGCTTGATGGGACAGGGAACAATGCAGTACTTC
>TRBV7-9|.|.|TRBJ2-7
CASSPQDRLYEQYF
TGTGCCAGCAGCCCACAAGACAGGTTGTACGAGCAGTACTTC
>TRBV2|.|.|TRBJ1-1
CASSDPANTEAFF
TGTGCCAGCAGTGATCCGGCGAACACTGAAGCTTTCTTT
>TRBV7-2|.|.|TRBJ1-1
CASGKGHTVNTEAFF
TGTGCCAGCGGAAAGGGACACACGGTGAACACTGAAGCTTTCTTT
>TRBV5-6|.|few|TRBJ1-1
CASSSRGGVRLITEAFF
TGTGCCAGCAGCTCTCGGGGAGGGGTTCGGTTAATCACTGAAGCTTTCTTT
>TRBV4-3|.|.|TRBJ2-7
CASSQRTGSSYEQYF
TGCGCCAGCAGCCAAAGGACTGGAAGCTCCTACGAGCAGTACTTC
>TRBV4-1|.|.|TRBJ2-1
CASSQTGIYNEQFF
TGCGCCAGCAGCCAAACAGGGATCTACAATGAGCAGTTCTTC